The rows below give T cell receptor beta chains drawn from one sample of a study of T cells in Graves' hyperthyroidism and ophthalmopathy. TCRdb redid the calling of the multiplex PCR reads with MiXCR, one entry per CDR3 protein. The top ten clones hold approximately 7.2% of a sample with about 700,000 distinct CDR3 sequences, nearly 45% of them seen once. The sample was peripheral blood or thyroid tissue (not recorded which). These receptors all come from an adult man with Graves' disease, either hyperthyroidism or ophthalmopathy (not recorded which). The CDR3 runs from the conserved cysteine through the conserved F or W. A D gene is named only where the DNA matches it firmly. Part of the rows lack a size; the others show once, few, many or a class for expanded clones.

j_call: TRBJ1-1
clone_size: -
v_call: TRBV9
d_call: -
cdr3_aa: CASSAKETGMNTEAFF
cdr3_nt: TGTGCCAGCAGCGCCAAAGAGACAGGAATGAACACTGAAGCTTTCTTT

j_call: TRBJ1-2
clone_size: -
v_call: TRBV29-1
d_call: TRBD1
cdr3_aa: CSVVTTGEYYGYTF
cdr3_nt: TGCAGCGTTGTCACTACAGGGGAGTACTATGGCTACACCTTC

j_call: TRBJ1-5
clone_size: many
v_call: TRBV10-3
d_call: -
cdr3_aa: CAISDGSNQPQHF
cdr3_nt: TGTGCCATCAGTGATGGTAGCAATCAGCCCCAGCATTTT

j_call: TRBJ2-5
clone_size: -
v_call: TRBV29-1
d_call: TRBD1
cdr3_aa: CSVEDTRQGVRETQYF
cdr3_nt: TGCAGCGTTGAAGATACGAGACAGGGGGTACGGGAGACCCAGTACTTC

j_call: TRBJ1-1
clone_size: -
v_call: TRBV15
d_call: TRBD1
cdr3_aa: CATSREGTGRNTEAFF
cdr3_nt: TGTGCCACCAGCAGAGAGGGGACAGGGAGGAACACTGAAGCTTTCTTT

j_call: TRBJ1-2
clone_size: -
v_call: TRBV10-3
d_call: TRBD1
cdr3_aa: CAISGYYGTGETTNYGYTF
cdr3_nt: TGTGCCATCAGCGGTTACTACGGGACAGGGGAGACTACTAACTATGGCTACACCTTC

j_call: TRBJ1-1
clone_size: few
v_call: TRBV19
d_call: -
cdr3_aa: CAIGTPGAEAFF
cdr3_nt: TGTGCCATAGGGACTCCTGGGGCTGAAGCTTTCTTT

j_call: TRBJ1-1
clone_size: -
v_call: TRBV5-5
d_call: -
cdr3_aa: CASSLDRGWRTEAFF
cdr3_nt: TGTGCCAGCAGCTTGGATAGGGGCTGGCGAACTGAAGCTTTCTTT

j_call: TRBJ1-2
clone_size: -
v_call: TRBV2
d_call: TRBD1
cdr3_aa: CASSQDGQGVHYGYTF
cdr3_nt: TGTGCCAGCAGCCAAGATGGACAGGGTGTACACTATGGCTACACCTTC

j_call: TRBJ2-2
clone_size: -
v_call: TRBV24-1
d_call: -
cdr3_aa: CATSAGTDVTGELFF
cdr3_nt: TGTGCCACCAGTGCGGGGACGGACGTCACCGGGGAGCTGTTTTTT

j_call: TRBJ1-1
clone_size: few
v_call: TRBV7-3
d_call: -
cdr3_aa: CASSSRGGAEAFF
cdr3_nt: TGTGCCAGCAGCTCACGGGGGGGGGCTGAAGCTTTCTTT

j_call: TRBJ2-7
clone_size: -
v_call: TRBV7-9
d_call: -
cdr3_aa: CASSFGAGIYEQYF
cdr3_nt: TGTGCCAGCAGCTTCGGGGCAGGTATCTACGAGCAGTACTTC

j_call: TRBJ2-7
clone_size: many
v_call: TRBV6-5
d_call: TRBD1
cdr3_aa: CASSPPGTGNEQYF
cdr3_nt: TGTGCCAGCAGTCCCCCCGGGACAGGGAACGAGCAGTACTTC

j_call: TRBJ2-7
clone_size: many
v_call: TRBV7-8
d_call: -
cdr3_aa: CASSSPPYEQYF
cdr3_nt: TGTGCCAGCAGCTCCCCACCCTACGAGCAGTACTTC

j_call: TRBJ2-5
clone_size: -
v_call: TRBV7-2
d_call: TRBD2
cdr3_aa: CASSINSGVYQETQYF
cdr3_nt: TGTGCCAGCAGCATCAATAGCGGGGTGTACCAAGAGACCCAGTACTTC

j_call: TRBJ1-5
clone_size: once
v_call: TRBV15
d_call: TRBD1
cdr3_aa: CAASSQGGGGNQPQHF
cdr3_nt: TGTGCCGCCAGCAGCCAAGGAGGGGGCGGTAATCAGCCCCAGCATTTT

j_call: TRBJ1-1
clone_size: -
v_call: TRBV2
d_call: TRBD1
cdr3_aa: CASRGQGEEAFF
cdr3_nt: TGTGCCAGCAGGGGACAGGGCGAGGAAGCTTTCTTT

j_call: TRBJ2-7
clone_size: -
v_call: TRBV7-9
d_call: TRBD1
cdr3_aa: CASSDAGQGKDEQYF
cdr3_nt: TGTGCCAGCAGCGATGCGGGACAGGGTAAGGACGAGCAGTACTTC

j_call: TRBJ2-3
clone_size: -
v_call: TRBV7-6
d_call: -
cdr3_aa: CASSPGLSTDTQYF
cdr3_nt: TGTGCCAGCAGCCCCGGACTGTCCACAGATACGCAGTATTTT

j_call: TRBJ1-5
clone_size: -
v_call: TRBV24-1
d_call: -
cdr3_aa: CATRRGMDQPQHF
cdr3_nt: TGTGCCACCAGACGAGGGATGGATCAGCCCCAGCATTTT

j_call: TRBJ1-2
clone_size: -
v_call: TRBV6-5
d_call: -
cdr3_aa: CASSADRTVF
cdr3_nt: TGTGCCAGCAGTGCGGACAGAACCGTCTTC

j_call: TRBJ1-2
clone_size: -
v_call: TRBV24-1
d_call: TRBD1
cdr3_aa: CASTRDRELYGYTF
cdr3_nt: TGTGCCAGCACCAGAGACAGGGAACTCTATGGCTACACCTTC

j_call: TRBJ1-2
clone_size: -
v_call: TRBV7-9
d_call: -
cdr3_aa: CASSFDSNYGHTF
cdr3_nt: TGTGCCAGCAGCTTTGACAGCAACTATGGCCACACCTTC

j_call: TRBJ1-2
clone_size: -
v_call: TRBV10-3
d_call: TRBD1
cdr3_aa: CAISEGDRRSYGYTF
cdr3_nt: TGTGCCATCAGTGAAGGGGACAGGCGATCCTATGGCTACACCTTC

j_call: TRBJ2-5
clone_size: -
v_call: TRBV7-2
d_call: -
cdr3_aa: CASSQPGGETQYF
cdr3_nt: TGTGCCAGCAGCCAACCCGGAGGAGAGACCCAGTACTTC

j_call: TRBJ2-7
clone_size: few
v_call: TRBV24-1
d_call: TRBD2
cdr3_aa: CATSGRALEQYF
cdr3_nt: TGTGCCACCAGCGGGAGGGCCCTTGAGCAGTACTTC

j_call: TRBJ1-1
clone_size: once
v_call: TRBV29-1
d_call: -
cdr3_aa: CSADKPNTEAFF
cdr3_nt: TGCAGCGCGGACAAACCGAACACTGAAGCTTTCTTT

j_call: TRBJ1-1
clone_size: many
v_call: TRBV29-1
d_call: TRBD1
cdr3_aa: CSVEQGAGTEAFF
cdr3_nt: TGCAGCGTTGAGCAGGGGGCGGGCACTGAAGCTTTCTTT

j_call: TRBJ2-7
clone_size: -
v_call: TRBV29-1
d_call: -
cdr3_aa: CSVAGALGEQYF
cdr3_nt: TGCAGCGTTGCAGGGGCACTAGGCGAGCAGTACTTC

j_call: TRBJ2-7
clone_size: many
v_call: TRBV10-2
d_call: -
cdr3_aa: CASSPRQDYEQYF
cdr3_nt: TGTGCCAGCAGTCCTCGACAGGACTACGAGCAGTACTTC

j_call: TRBJ1-2
clone_size: -
v_call: TRBV5-1
d_call: TRBD1
cdr3_aa: CASSPGTGGTYGYTF
cdr3_nt: TGCGCCAGCAGCCCCGGGACAGGGGGCACCTATGGCTACACCTTC

j_call: TRBJ1-2
clone_size: -
v_call: TRBV7-2
d_call: -
cdr3_aa: CASSSGPLGYTF
cdr3_nt: TGTGCCAGCAGCTCGGGACCTCTAGGCTACACCTTC

j_call: TRBJ2-7
clone_size: -
v_call: TRBV7-3
d_call: -
cdr3_aa: CASSFLWTAGYEQYF
cdr3_nt: TGTGCCAGCAGTTTCCTTTGGACAGCCGGCTACGAGCAGTACTTC

j_call: TRBJ2-5
clone_size: -
v_call: TRBV7-9
d_call: TRBD1
cdr3_aa: CASSLDGTEQETQYF
cdr3_nt: TGTGCCAGCAGCTTGGATGGGACAGAGCAAGAGACCCAGTACTTC

j_call: TRBJ1-5
clone_size: few
v_call: TRBV6-5
d_call: -
cdr3_aa: CASSTRPDQPQHF
cdr3_nt: TGTGCCAGCAGTACACGACCAGATCAGCCCCAGCATTTT

j_call: TRBJ2-5
clone_size: once
v_call: TRBV25-1
d_call: TRBD2
cdr3_aa: CASSEPLGTSTLETQYF
cdr3_nt: TGTGCCAGCAGTGAACCTCTTGGGACTAGTACGTTGGAGACCCAGTACTTC

j_call: TRBJ1-6
clone_size: -
v_call: TRBV25-1
d_call: TRBD1
cdr3_aa: CASSEGTESPLHF
cdr3_nt: TGTGCCAGCAGTGAAGGGACAGAATCACCCCTCCACTTT

j_call: TRBJ1-5
clone_size: once
v_call: TRBV2
d_call: -
cdr3_aa: CASSEQRGQYSNQPQHF
cdr3_nt: TGTGCCAGCAGTGAACAGAGAGGACAGTATAGCAATCAGCCCCAGCATTTT

j_call: TRBJ1-2
clone_size: many
v_call: TRBV5-1
d_call: TRBD1
cdr3_aa: CASSYQGVYGYTF
cdr3_nt: TGCGCCAGCAGCTATCAGGGGGTCTATGGCTACACCTTC

j_call: TRBJ1-1
clone_size: few
v_call: TRBV27
d_call: -
cdr3_aa: CASSLIRVDTEAFF
cdr3_nt: TGTGCCAGCAGTTTAATCAGGGTAGACACTGAAGCTTTCTTT

j_call: TRBJ1-5
clone_size: -
v_call: TRBV10-3
d_call: TRBD1
cdr3_aa: CAISLGTGGINQPQHF
cdr3_nt: TGTGCCATCAGCCTTGGGACAGGGGGCATCAATCAGCCCCAGCATTTT

j_call: TRBJ2-2
clone_size: few
v_call: TRBV7-8
d_call: -
cdr3_aa: CASSPRNGGSTTGELFF
cdr3_nt: TGTGCCAGCAGCCCGCGGAACGGGGGTAGTACGACCGGGGAGCTGTTTTTT

j_call: TRBJ1-2
clone_size: few
v_call: TRBV5-4
d_call: -
cdr3_aa: CATKKELDTNYGYTF
cdr3_nt: TGTGCCACAAAGAAGGAGCTCGACACTAACTATGGCTACACCTTC

j_call: TRBJ1-2
clone_size: few
v_call: TRBV7-2
d_call: -
cdr3_aa: CASSQGPTYTF
cdr3_nt: TGTGCCAGCAGCCAGGGGCCCACCTACACCTTC

j_call: TRBJ2-6
clone_size: -
v_call: TRBV6-5
d_call: -
cdr3_aa: CASSPEYGANVLTF
cdr3_nt: TGTGCCAGCAGTCCAGAGTATGGGGCCAACGTCCTGACTTTC

j_call: TRBJ1-1
clone_size: -
v_call: TRBV10-2
d_call: -
cdr3_aa: CASSPEWGGIGAFF
cdr3_nt: TGTGCCAGCAGCCCAGAATGGGGGGGCATAGGTGCTTTCTTT

j_call: TRBJ1-5
clone_size: -
v_call: TRBV3-1
d_call: -
cdr3_aa: CASSQSIWDSNQPQHF
cdr3_nt: TGTGCCAGCAGCCAGTCGATATGGGATAGCAATCAGCCCCAGCATTTT

j_call: TRBJ1-5
clone_size: -
v_call: TRBV2
d_call: TRBD1
cdr3_aa: CASSSQGAGQPQHF
cdr3_nt: TGTGCCAGCAGTTCTCAGGGGGCGGGTCAGCCCCAGCATTTT

j_call: TRBJ1-5
clone_size: -
v_call: TRBV24-1
d_call: TRBD1
cdr3_aa: CATSASLGQGAGQPQHF
cdr3_nt: TGTGCCACCAGTGCTAGTCTGGGACAGGGGGCCGGGCAGCCCCAGCATTTT

j_call: TRBJ2-5
clone_size: -
v_call: TRBV7-2
d_call: TRBD2
cdr3_aa: CASSGLAGGLRETQYF
cdr3_nt: TGTGCCAGCAGCGGACTAGCGGGAGGGCTTAGGGAGACCCAGTACTTC

j_call: TRBJ2-7
clone_size: -
v_call: TRBV2
d_call: TRBD1
cdr3_aa: CASSTTGDIGEQYF
cdr3_nt: TGTGCCAGCAGCACGACAGGGGATATCGGCGAGCAGTACTTC

j_call: TRBJ1-5
clone_size: -
v_call: TRBV7-2
d_call: -
cdr3_aa: CASSQDSGQPNQPQHF
cdr3_nt: TGTGCCAGCAGCCAAGATAGTGGACAGCCCAATCAGCCCCAGCATTTT

j_call: TRBJ2-2
clone_size: few
v_call: TRBV7-2
d_call: -
cdr3_aa: CASSLEGGANTGELFF
cdr3_nt: TGTGCCAGCAGCTTAGAGGGCGGGGCGAACACCGGGGAGCTGTTTTTT

j_call: TRBJ1-1
clone_size: -
v_call: TRBV12-3/TRBV12-4
d_call: -
cdr3_aa: CASSPRGRTTEAFF
cdr3_nt: TGTGCCAGCAGTCCCCGGGGGAGGACCACTGAAGCTTTCTTT

j_call: TRBJ2-3
clone_size: few
v_call: TRBV7-2
d_call: -
cdr3_aa: CASSLERVDTQYF
cdr3_nt: TGTGCCAGCAGCTTAGAGCGGGTAGATACGCAGTATTTT